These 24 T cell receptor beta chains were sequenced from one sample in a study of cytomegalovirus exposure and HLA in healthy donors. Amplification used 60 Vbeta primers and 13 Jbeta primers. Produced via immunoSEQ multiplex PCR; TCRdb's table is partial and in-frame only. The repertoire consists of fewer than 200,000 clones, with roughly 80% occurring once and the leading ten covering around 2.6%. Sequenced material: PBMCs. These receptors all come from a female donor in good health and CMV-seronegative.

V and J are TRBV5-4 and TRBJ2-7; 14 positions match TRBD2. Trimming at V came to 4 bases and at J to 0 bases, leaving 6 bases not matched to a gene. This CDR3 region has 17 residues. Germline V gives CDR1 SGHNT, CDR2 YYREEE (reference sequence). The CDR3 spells CASSVGLAGESSYEQYF. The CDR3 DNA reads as TGTGCCAGCAGCGTGGGACTAGCGGGGGAGAGCTCCTACGAGCAGTACTTC.

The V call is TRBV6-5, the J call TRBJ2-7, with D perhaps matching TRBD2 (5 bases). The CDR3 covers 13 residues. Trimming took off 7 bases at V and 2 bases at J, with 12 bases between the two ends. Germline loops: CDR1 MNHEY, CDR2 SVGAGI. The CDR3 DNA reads TGTGCCAGCAACCCTCCCGGGGCCTACGAGCAGTACTTC. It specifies CASNPPGAYEQYF.

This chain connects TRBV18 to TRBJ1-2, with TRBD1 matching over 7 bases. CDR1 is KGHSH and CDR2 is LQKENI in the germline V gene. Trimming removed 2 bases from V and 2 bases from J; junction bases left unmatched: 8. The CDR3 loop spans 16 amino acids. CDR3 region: CASSPGDSVLNYGYTF. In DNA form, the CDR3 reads TGTGCCAGCTCACCAGGGGACAGCGTCCTAAACTATGGCTACACCTTC.

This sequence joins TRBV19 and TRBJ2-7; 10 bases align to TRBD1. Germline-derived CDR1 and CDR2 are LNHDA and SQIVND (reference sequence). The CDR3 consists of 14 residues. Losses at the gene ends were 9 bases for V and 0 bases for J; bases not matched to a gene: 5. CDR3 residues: CASSWTGGSYEQYF. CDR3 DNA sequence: TGTGCCAGCTCATGGACAGGGGGCTCCTACGAGCAGTACTTC. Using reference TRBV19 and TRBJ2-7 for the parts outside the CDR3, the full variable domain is DGGITQSPKYLFRKEGQNVTLSCEQNLNHDAMYWYRQDPGQGLRLIYYSQIVNDFQKGDIAEGYSVSREKKESFPLTVTSAQKNPTAFYLCASSWTGGSYEQYFGPGTRLTVT.

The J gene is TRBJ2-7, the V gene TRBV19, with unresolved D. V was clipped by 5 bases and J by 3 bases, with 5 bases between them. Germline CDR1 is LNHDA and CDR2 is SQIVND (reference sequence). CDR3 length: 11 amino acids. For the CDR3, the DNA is TGTGCCAGTAGTCTAAACTACGAGCAGTACTTC. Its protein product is CASSLNYEQYF. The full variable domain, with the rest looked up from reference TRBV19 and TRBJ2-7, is DGGITQSPKYLFRKEGQNVTLSCEQNLNHDAMYWYRQDPGQGLRLIYYSQIVNDFQKGDIAEGYSVSREKKESFPLTVTSAQKNPTAFYLCASSLNYEQYFGPGTRLTVT.

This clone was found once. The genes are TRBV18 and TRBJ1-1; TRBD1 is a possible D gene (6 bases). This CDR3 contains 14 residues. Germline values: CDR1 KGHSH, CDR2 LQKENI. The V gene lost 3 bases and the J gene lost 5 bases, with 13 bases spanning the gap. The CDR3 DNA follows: TGTGCCAGCTCACCCGTACAGGGTGTGACTGAAGCTTTCTTT. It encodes CASSPVQGVTEAFF.

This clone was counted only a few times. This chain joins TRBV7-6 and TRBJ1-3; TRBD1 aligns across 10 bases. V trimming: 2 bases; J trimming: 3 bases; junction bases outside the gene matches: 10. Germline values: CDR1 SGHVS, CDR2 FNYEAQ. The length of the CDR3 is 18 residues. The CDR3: CASSLYTSGQGVGNTIYF. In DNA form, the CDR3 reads TGTGCCAGCAGCTTATACACGTCCGGACAGGGGGTTGGAAACACCATATATTTT.

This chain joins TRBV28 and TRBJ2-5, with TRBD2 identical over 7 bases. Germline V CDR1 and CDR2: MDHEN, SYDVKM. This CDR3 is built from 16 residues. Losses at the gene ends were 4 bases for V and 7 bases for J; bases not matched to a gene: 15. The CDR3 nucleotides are TGTGCCAGCAGTTCCTCGGGGGACGGGAGGTCCGGGACCCAGTACTTC. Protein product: CASSSSGDGRSGTQYF.

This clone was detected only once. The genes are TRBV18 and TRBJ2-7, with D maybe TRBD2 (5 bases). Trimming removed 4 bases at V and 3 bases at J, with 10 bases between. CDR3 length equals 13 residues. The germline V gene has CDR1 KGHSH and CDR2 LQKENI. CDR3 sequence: CASSLGLNYEQYF. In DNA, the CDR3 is TGTGCCAGCTCACTCGGACTTAACTACGAGCAGTACTTC. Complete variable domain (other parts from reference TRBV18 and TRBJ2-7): NAGVMQNPRHLVRRRGQEARLRCSPMKGHSHVYWYRQLPEEGLKFMVYLQKENIIDESGMPKERFSAEFPKEGPSILRIQQVVRGDSAAYFCASSLGLNYEQYFGPGTRLTVT.

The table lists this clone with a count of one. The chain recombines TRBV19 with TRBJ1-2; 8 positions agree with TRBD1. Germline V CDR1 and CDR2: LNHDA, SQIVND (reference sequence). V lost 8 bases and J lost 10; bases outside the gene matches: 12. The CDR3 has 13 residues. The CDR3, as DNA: TGTGCCAGTTCAAACCGGGACAGGTTAGACTACACCTTC. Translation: CASSNRDRLDYTF.

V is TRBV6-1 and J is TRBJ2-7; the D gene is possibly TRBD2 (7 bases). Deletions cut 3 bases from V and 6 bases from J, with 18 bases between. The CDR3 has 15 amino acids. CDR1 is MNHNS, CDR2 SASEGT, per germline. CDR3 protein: CASSDPARGRVEQYF. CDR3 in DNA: TGTGCCAGCAGTGACCCAGCAAGGGGGAGGGTCGAGCAGTACTTC.

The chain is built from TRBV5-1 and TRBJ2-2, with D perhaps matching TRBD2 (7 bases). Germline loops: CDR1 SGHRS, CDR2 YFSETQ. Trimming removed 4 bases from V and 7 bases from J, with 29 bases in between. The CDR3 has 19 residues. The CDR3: CASSPPLQWGGGPVGELFF. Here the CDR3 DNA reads TGCGCCAGCAGCCCCCCCCTCCAGTGGGGGGGCGGGCCTGTCGGGGAGCTGTTTTTT.

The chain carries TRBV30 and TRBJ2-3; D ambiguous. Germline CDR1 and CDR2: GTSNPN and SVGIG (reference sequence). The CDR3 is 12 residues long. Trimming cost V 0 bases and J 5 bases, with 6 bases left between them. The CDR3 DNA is TGTGCCTGGAGTGTACTTGGAGATACGCAGTATTTT. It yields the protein CAWSVLGDTQYF.

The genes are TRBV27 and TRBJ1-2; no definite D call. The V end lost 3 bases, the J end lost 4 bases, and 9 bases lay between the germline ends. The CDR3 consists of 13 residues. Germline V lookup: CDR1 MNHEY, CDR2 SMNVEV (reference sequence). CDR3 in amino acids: CASSLKPPYGYTF. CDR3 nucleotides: TGTGCCAGCAGTTTGAAGCCTCCCTATGGCTACACCTTC.

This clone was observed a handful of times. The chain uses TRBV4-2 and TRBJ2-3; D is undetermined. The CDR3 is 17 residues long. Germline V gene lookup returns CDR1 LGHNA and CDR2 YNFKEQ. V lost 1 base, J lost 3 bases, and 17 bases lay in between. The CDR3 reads CASSQVGSSPRTDTQYF. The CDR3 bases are TGTGCCAGCAGCCAAGTGGGCAGTTCCCCCCGTACAGATACGCAGTATTTT.

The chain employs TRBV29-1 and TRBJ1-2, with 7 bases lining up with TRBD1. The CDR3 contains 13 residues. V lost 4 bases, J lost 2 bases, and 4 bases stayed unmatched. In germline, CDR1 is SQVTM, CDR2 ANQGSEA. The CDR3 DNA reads TGCAGCGTTGCCCCGGGACAGAACTATGGCTACACCTTC. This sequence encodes CSVAPGQNYGYTF.

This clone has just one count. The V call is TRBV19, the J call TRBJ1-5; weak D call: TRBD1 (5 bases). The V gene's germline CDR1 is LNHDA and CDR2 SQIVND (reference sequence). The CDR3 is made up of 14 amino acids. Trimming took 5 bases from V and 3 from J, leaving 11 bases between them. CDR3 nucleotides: TGTGCCAGTAGTCCCGGACAACCCAATCAGCCCCAGCATTTT. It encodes CASSPGQPNQPQHF.

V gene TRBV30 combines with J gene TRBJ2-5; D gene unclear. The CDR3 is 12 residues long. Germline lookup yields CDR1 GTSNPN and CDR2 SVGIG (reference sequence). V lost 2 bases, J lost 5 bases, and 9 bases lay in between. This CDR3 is CAWSILRETQYF. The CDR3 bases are TGTGCCTGGAGTATTTTGAGGGAGACCCAGTACTTC.

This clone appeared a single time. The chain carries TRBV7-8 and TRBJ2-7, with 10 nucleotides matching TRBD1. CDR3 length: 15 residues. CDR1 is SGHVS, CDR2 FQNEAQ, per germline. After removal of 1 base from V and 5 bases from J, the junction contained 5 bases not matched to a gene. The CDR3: CASSLDGDRGNEQYF. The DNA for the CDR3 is TGTGCCAGCAGCTTAGACGGGGACAGGGGCAACGAGCAGTACTTC.

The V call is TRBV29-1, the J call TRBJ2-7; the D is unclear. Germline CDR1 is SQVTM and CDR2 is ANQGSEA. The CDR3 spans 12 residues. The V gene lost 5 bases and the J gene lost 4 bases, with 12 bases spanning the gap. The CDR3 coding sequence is TGCAGCGTTCGAAAGACTGATTACGAGCAGTACTTC. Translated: CSVRKTDYEQYF.

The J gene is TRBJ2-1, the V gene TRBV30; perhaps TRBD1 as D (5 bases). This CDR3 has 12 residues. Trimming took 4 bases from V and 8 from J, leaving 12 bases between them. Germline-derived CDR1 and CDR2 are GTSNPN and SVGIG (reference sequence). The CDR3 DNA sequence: TGTGCCTGGAACCAGGTACAGGATGAGCAGTTCTTC. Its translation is CAWNQVQDEQFF.

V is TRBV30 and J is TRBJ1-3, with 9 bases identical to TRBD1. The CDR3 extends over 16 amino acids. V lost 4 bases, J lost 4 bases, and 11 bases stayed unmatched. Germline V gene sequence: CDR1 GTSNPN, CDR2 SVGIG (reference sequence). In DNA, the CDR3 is TGTGCCTGGACACCGGACCGACAGGGGGGAGGAAACACCATATATTTT. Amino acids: CAWTPDRQGGGNTIYF.

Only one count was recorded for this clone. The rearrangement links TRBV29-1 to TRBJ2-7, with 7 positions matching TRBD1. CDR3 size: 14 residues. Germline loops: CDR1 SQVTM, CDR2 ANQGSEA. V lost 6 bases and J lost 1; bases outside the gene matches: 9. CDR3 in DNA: TGCAGCGTAGAAACAGGGGACGTGTCCTACGAGCAGTACTTC. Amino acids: CSVETGDVSYEQYF.

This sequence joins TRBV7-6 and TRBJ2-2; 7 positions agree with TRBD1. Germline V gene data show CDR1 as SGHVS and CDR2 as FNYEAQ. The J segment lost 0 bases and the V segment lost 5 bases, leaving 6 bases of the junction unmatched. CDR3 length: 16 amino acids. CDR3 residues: CASSHMTGSNTGELFF. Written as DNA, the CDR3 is TGTGCCAGCAGCCATATGACAGGGTCGAACACCGGGGAGCTGTTTTTT. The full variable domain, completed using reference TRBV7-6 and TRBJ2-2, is GAGVSQSPRYKVTKRGQDVALRCDPISGHVSLYWYRQALGQGPEFLTYFNYEAQQDKSGLPNDRFSAERPEGSISTLTIQRTEQRDSAMYRCASSHMTGSNTGELFFGEGSRLTVL.